The 17 T cell receptor beta chains below were found in one sample sequenced in a study of blood T cell repertoires in COVID-19. TCRdb keeps only in-frame clones here, not all; method: immunoSEQ multiplex PCR. The sample comprises 400,000 or so clones, over 75% of which are singletons, and roughly 1.4% rests with the top ten. Sequencing was done on a sample of peripheral blood. The receptors stem from a woman between 40 and 50 years old with COVID-19, enrolled during active disease.

About this clone itself: Distinct nucleotide sequences in the sample also encode this CDR3. The chain employs TRBV19 and TRBJ2-1, with D hard to call. The V end was cut by 4 bases, the J end by 7 bases, with 5 bases between. The CDR3 is 11 amino acids. Germline V gene data show CDR1 as LNHDA and CDR2 as SQIVND (reference sequence). CDR3 nucleotides: TGTGCCAGTAGTACACTAAATGAGCAGTTCTTC. Residues: CASSTLNEQFF.

This clone came up once. This chain uses TRBV28 with TRBJ2-1, with a weak D call TRBD2 (5 bases). Germline V gene data show CDR1 as MDHEN and CDR2 as SYDVKM. CDR3 length: 19 amino acids. V lost 4 bases to trimming and J lost 3 bases, with 25 bases between them. CDR3 sequence (DNA): TGTGCCAGCAGTTCTTTGACCGGGAACCTTATTCCCAGCTACAATGAGCAGTTCTTC. Its translation is CASSSLTGNLIPSYNEQFF.

The chain is built from TRBV27 and TRBJ2-7; a weak D match, TRBD1 (5 bases). The CDR3 spans 14 residues. The germline V and J ends were trimmed by 3 bases and 1 base, with 10 bases remaining between them. Germline V CDR1 and CDR2: MNHEY, SMNVEV (reference sequence). CDR3 residues: CASSFGAGSYEQYF. CDR3 nucleotide sequence: TGTGCCAGCAGTTTTGGGGCAGGTTCCTACGAGCAGTACTTC.

The V gene is TRBV19, the J gene TRBJ2-5; D possibly corresponds to TRBD2 (6 bases). Germline values: CDR1 LNHDA, CDR2 SQIVND (reference sequence). The CDR3 extends over 15 amino acids. V was shortened by 3 bases and J by 4 bases, with 15 bases between the two germline ends. CDR3 bases: TGTGCCAGTAGTATTAAAACTCAGGGAGGAGAGACCCAGTACTTC. It translates to CASSIKTQGGETQYF.

The rearrangement joins TRBV5-6 to TRBJ1-2, with D perhaps TRBD1 (6 bases). V was trimmed by 4 bases and J by 8 bases, leaving 12 bases between them. Germline lookup yields CDR1 SGHDT and CDR2 YYEEEE. The CDR3 is made up of 12 amino acids. This CDR3 reads CASSPQGWGYTF. The CDR3 nucleotides are TGTGCCAGCAGCCCACAGGGTTGGGGCTACACCTTC. Full variable domain (missing parts from reference TRBV5-6 and TRBJ1-2): DAGVTQSPTHLIKTRGQQVTLRCSPKSGHDTVSWYQQALGQGPQFIFQYYEEEERQRGNFPDRFSGHQFPNYSSELNVNALLLGDSALYLCASSPQGWGYTFGSGTRLTVV.

In regard to this clone: Other DNA sequences of this sample code for an identical CDR3. As DNA, the CDR3 is TGTGCCAGCAGCTTATTATCCCTCGCGGGGGGGGGTACCGACAATGAGCAGTTCTTC. It translates to CASSLLSLAGGGTDNEQFF. The chain recombines TRBV7-2 with TRBJ2-1; 9 nucleotides agree with TRBD2. The CDR3 runs 19 residues. Germline V CDR1 and CDR2: SGHTA, FQGNSA. The V gene end was trimmed by 2 bases and the J gene end by 5 bases; junction bases not matched to a gene: 16.

Only one count was recorded for this clone. The chain is built from TRBV25-1 and TRBJ1-2; D perhaps matches TRBD1 (5 bases). V lost 8 bases and J 6 bases, leaving 16 bases between the germline ends. The germline V gene has CDR1 MGHDK and CDR2 SYGVNS. This CDR3 is built from 13 residues. CDR3 sequence (DNA): TGTGCCAGCCGGGGGGGGACTTGGGATGGCTACACCTTC. This gives the protein CASRGGTWDGYTF.

This clone has just one count. J is TRBJ2-1 and V is TRBV12-3 or TRBV12-4; 8 bases fit TRBD1. With 4 bases clipped from V and 7 bases from J, the junction kept 3 bases outside the gene matches. This CDR3 has 13 residues. CDR3 coding DNA: TGTGCCAGCAGTTCGGGACAGGTTAATGAGCAGTTCTTC. This codes for CASSSGQVNEQFF.

The gene calls are TRBV5-1 and TRBJ2-1; a weak D match, TRBD1 (6 bases). V was pared by 4 bases and J by 6 bases, with 8 bases between. The CDR3 length is 12 residues. Germline loops: CDR1 SGHRS, CDR2 YFSETQ. The CDR3: CASSQGPNEQFF. The DNA for the CDR3 is TGCGCCAGCAGCCAGGGGCCCAATGAGCAGTTCTTC.

The gene calls are TRBV6-5 and TRBJ1-1; no clear D. Germline CDR1 and CDR2: MNHEY and SVGAGI. Trimming stripped 6 bases from V and 5 bases from J, with 16 bases between. CDR3 length: 14 amino acids. The CDR3 is CASSLGGSWTEAFF. The CDR3, as DNA: TGTGCCAGCAGCCTAGGTGGATCTTGGACTGAAGCTTTCTTT.

The chain recombines TRBV9 with TRBJ1-2; no clear D. With 4 bases removed from V and 2 bases from J, the gap between germline ends came to 6 bases. CDR1 and CDR2 (germline): SGDLS, YYNGEE. This CDR3 contains 12 residues. Written as DNA, the CDR3 is TGTGCCAGCAGCCCCTCCAACTATGGCTACACCTTC. It specifies CASSPSNYGYTF.

This chain links TRBV27 with TRBJ1-5; D may be TRBD1 (6 bases). V lost 3 bases and J 0 bases, leaving 12 bases between the germline ends. The CDR3 is 16 residues long. The germline gives CDR1 MNHEY, CDR2 SMNVEV (reference sequence). The CDR3 sequence: CASSFSTGYSNQPQHF. Written as DNA, the CDR3 is TGTGCCAGCAGTTTTTCGACAGGTTATAGCAATCAGCCCCAGCATTTT.

J is TRBJ1-5 and V is TRBV5-1; D is perhaps TRBD1 (5 bases). Germline CDR1 is SGHRS and CDR2 is YFSETQ. The ends were cut back, 4 bases at V and 3 bases at J, with 17 bases in the middle. This CDR3 is built from 16 residues. CDR3 nucleotides: TGCGCCAGCAGCCCTGGGGGGGGACTGCTCAATCAGCCCCAGCATTTT. Translating gives CASSPGGGLLNQPQHF.

The rearrangement links TRBV19 to TRBJ1-4; TRBD1 agrees at 7 bases. The CDR3 loop spans 15 amino acids. Unmatched junction bases numbered 11, after V lost 7 bases and J lost 6 bases. Germline V gene data show CDR1 as LNHDA and CDR2 as SQIVND (reference sequence). The CDR3 region is CASTLPGRGDEKLFF. The CDR3 DNA reads as TGTGCCAGTACCCTTCCCGGCAGGGGGGATGAAAAACTGTTTTTT.

The genes are TRBV28 and TRBJ2-3, with 10 bases identical to TRBD1. Per germline, CDR1 MDHEN and CDR2 SYDVKM. After removal of 2 bases from V and 5 bases from J, the junction contained 4 bases not matched to a gene. CDR3 size: 15 residues. CDR3 in DNA: TGTGCCAGCAGTTTAGAGGGACAGGGGATAGATACGCAGTATTTT. Its translation: CASSLEGQGIDTQYF.

The CDR3 spells CASSQRTGTNTGELFF. The CDR3 DNA sequence: TGCGCCAGCAGCCAACGGACAGGGACGAACACCGGGGAGCTGTTTTTT. The genes are TRBV4-3 and TRBJ2-2; TRBD1 matches at 8 bases. The CDR3 loop spans 16 amino acids. Trimming at V came to 2 bases and at J to 0 bases, leaving 2 bases not matched to a gene. Germline V gene sequence: CDR1 LGHNA, CDR2 YSLEER.

The chain couples TRBV9 to TRBJ1-2, with 7 bases aligning to TRBD1. The CDR3 covers 13 residues. V was pared by 3 bases and J by 6 bases, with 5 bases of the junction left unmatched. CDR1 is SGDLS and CDR2 is YYNGEE in the germline V gene. The CDR3 DNA sequence: TGTGCCAGCAGCGCAGACAGGGTAAATGGCTACACCTTC. Its protein is CASSADRVNGYTF.